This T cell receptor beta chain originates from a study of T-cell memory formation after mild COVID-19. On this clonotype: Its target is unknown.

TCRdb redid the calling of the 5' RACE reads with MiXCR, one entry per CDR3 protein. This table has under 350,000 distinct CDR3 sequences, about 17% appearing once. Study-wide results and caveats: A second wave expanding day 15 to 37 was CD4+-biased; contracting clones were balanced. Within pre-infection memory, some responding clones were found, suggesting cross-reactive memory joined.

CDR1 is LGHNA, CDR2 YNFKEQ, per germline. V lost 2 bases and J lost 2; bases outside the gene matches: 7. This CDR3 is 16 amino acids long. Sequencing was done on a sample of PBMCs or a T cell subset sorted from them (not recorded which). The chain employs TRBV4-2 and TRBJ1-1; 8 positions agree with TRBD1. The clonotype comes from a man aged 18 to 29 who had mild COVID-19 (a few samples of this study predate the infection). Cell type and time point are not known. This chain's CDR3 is CASSQQRTGTNTEAFF. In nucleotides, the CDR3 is TGTGCCAGCAGCCAACAGAGGACAGGGACCAACACTGAAGCTTTCTTT.